Reported below is one T cell receptor beta chain. Its antigen is not identified. For every subset, genomic DNA was evenly distributed across several immunoSEQ plates. TCRdb keeps only in-frame clones here, not all; method: immunoSEQ multiplex PCR. The sample carries some 1.1 million clones, around 77% recorded once. The sample originates from a study of shared clonotypes between healthy human individuals. The V gene lost 5 bases and the J gene lost 8 bases, with 15 bases spanning the gap. Per the germline V gene, CDR1 is MNHEY and CDR2 is SMNVEV (reference sequence). The CDR3 has 13 residues. Study observations and caveats: Some clonotypes were shared by all four sorted-subset donors, while others were not shared. The non-shared ones had lower generation probabilities than the shared ones. Generally, naive subsets came out with larger estimated richness than memory subsets.

The TCR originated in a man aged 18-30 years in good health. Some clones in this sample may be carry-over from other donors' samples. The material sequenced was memory CD4+ T cells from PBMCs. Specified subset: CD45RA-negative fraction. The rearrangement joins TRBV27 to TRBJ1-1; D might be TRBD1 (6 bases). The CDR3 reads CASSLDRSVEAFF. The CDR3 DNA sequence: TGTGCCAGCAGTCTAGACAGGAGCGTAGAAGCTTTCTTT.